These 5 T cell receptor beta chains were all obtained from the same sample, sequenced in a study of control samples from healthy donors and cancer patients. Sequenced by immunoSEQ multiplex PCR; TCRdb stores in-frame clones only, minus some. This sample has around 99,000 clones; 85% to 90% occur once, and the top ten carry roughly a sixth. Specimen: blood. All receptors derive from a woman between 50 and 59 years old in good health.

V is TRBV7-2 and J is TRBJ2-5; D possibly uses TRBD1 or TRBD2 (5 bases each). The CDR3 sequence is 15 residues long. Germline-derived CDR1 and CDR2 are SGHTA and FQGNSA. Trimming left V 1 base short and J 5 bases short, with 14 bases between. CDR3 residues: CASSLDGAAGETQYF. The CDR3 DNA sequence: TGTGCCAGCAGCTTAGACGGGGCGGCCGGGGAGACCCAGTACTTC.

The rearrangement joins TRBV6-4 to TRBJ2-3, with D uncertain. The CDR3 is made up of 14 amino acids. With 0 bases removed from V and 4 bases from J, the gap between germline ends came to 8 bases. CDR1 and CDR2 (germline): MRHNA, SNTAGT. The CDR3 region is CASSDSGSADTQYF. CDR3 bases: TGTGCCAGCAGTGACTCAGGGTCAGCAGATACGCAGTATTTT.

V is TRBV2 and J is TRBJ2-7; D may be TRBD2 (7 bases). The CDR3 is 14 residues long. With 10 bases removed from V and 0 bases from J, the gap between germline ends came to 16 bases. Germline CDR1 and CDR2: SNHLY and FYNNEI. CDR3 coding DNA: TGTGCCAAGGGGGGAGGGCCGAGCTCCTACGAGCAGTACTTC. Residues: CAKGGGPSSYEQYF.

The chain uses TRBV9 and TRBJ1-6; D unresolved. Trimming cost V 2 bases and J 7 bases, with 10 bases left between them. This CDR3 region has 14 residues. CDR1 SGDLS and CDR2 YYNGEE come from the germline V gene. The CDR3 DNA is TGTGCCAGCAGCGTCTTGGCAGAGAATTCACCCCTCCACTTT. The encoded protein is CASSVLAENSPLHF.

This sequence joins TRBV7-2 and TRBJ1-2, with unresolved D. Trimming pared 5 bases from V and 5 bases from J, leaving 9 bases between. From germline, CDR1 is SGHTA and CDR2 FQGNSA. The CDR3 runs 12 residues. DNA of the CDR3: TGTGCCAGCAGCGGACGGAGATATGGCTACACCTTC. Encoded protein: CASSGRRYGYTF.